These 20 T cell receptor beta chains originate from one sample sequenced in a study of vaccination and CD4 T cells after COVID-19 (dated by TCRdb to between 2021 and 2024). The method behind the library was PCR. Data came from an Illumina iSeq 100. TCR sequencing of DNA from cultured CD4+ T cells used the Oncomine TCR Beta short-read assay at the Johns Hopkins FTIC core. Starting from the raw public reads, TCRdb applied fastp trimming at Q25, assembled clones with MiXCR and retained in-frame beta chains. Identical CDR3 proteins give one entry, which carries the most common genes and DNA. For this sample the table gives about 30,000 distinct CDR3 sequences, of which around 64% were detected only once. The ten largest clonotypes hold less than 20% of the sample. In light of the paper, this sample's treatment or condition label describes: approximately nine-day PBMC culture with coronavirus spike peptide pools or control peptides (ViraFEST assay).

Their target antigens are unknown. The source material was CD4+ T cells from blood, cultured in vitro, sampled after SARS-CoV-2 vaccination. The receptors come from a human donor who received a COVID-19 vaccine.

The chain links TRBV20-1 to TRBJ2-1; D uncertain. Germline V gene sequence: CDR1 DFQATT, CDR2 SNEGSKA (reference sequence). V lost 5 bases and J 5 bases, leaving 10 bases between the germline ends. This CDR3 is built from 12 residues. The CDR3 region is CSAPRRDNEQFF. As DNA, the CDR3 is TGCAGTGCTCCCAGGCGTGACAATGAGCAGTTCTTC.

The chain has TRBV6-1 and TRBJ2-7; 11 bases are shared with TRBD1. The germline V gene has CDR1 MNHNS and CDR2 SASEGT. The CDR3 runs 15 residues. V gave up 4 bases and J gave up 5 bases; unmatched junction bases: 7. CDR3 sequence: CASSGRDRGIHEQYF. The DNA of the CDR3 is TGTGCCAGCAGTGGGAGGGACAGGGGGATCCACGAGCAGTACTTC.

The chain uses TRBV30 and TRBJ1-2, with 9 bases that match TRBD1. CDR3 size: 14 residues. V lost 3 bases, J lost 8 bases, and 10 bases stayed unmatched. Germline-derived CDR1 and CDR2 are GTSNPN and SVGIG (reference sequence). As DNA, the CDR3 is TGTGCCTGGAGCCCCCTTCCCGACAGGGGGGGCTACACCTTC. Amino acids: CAWSPLPDRGGYTF.

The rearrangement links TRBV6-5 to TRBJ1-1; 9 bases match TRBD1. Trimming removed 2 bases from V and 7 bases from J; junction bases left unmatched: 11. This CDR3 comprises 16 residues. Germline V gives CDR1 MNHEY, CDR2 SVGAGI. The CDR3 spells CASSYGGGTGQGEAFF. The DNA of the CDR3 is TGTGCCAGCAGTTACGGAGGGGGGACAGGGCAAGGTGAAGCTTTCTTT.

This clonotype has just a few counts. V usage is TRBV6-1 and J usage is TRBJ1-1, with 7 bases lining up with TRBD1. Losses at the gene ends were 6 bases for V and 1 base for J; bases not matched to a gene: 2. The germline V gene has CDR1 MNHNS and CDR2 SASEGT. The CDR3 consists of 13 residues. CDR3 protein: CASSNRGNTEAFF. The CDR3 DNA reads TGTGCCAGCAGCAACAGGGGGAACACTGAAGCTTTCTTT.

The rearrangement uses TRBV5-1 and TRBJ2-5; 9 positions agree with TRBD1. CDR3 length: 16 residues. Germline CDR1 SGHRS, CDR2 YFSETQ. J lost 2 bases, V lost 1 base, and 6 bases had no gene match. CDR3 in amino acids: CASSLFLTGGQETQYF. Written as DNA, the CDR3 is TGCGCCAGCAGCTTGTTCCTGACAGGGGGTCAAGAGACCCAGTACTTC. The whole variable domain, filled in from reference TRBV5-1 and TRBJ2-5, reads KAGVTQTPRYLIKTRGQQVTLSCSPISGHRSVSWYQQTPGQGLQFLFEYFSETQRNKGNFPGRFSGRQFSNSRSEMNVSTLELGDSALYLCASSLFLTGGQETQYFGPGTRLLVL.

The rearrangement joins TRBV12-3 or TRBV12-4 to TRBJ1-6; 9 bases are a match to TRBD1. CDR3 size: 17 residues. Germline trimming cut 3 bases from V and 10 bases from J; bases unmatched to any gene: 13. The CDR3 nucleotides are TGTGCCAGCAGTTTCAACCCGGCCGGGACAGGGAAATCACCCCTCCACTTT. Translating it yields CASSFNPAGTGKSPLHF.

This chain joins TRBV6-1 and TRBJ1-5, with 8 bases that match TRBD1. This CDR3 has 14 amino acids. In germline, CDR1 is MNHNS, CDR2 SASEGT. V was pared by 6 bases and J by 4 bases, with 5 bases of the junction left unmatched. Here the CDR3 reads CASSATGENQPQHF. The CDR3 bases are TGTGCCAGCAGCGCGACAGGGGAAAATCAGCCCCAGCATTTT.

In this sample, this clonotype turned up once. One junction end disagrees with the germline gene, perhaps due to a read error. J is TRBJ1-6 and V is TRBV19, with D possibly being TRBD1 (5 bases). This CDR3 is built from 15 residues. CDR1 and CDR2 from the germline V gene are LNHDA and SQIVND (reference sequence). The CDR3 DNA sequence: TGTGCCAGTAGTTCAAGGCCCGGGGCGAATTCACCCCCCCACTTT. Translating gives CASSSRPGANSPPHF.

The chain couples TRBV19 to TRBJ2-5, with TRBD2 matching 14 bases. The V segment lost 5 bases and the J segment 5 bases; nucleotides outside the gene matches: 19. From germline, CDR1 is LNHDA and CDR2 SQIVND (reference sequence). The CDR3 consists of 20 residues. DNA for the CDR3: TGTGCCAGTAGTTCCAGACCCCGACTAGCGGGGGGGAGGGCCCGGGAGACCCAGTACTTC. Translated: CASSSRPRLAGGRARETQYF.

The CDR3 sequence: CASRPGQGVKTQYF. CDR3 in DNA: TGTGCCAGCAGACCGGGACAGGGTGTAAAGACCCAGTACTTC. The rearrangement joins TRBV2 to TRBJ2-5; 9 bases line up with TRBD1. Germline V gene sequence: CDR1 SNHLY, CDR2 FYNNEI. This CDR3 spans 14 amino acids. The V segment lost 6 bases and the J segment 6 bases; nucleotides outside the gene matches: 8. The full variable domain, completed using reference TRBV2 and TRBJ2-5, is EPEVTQTPSHQVTQMGQEVILRCVPISNHLYFYWYRQILGQKVEFLVSFYNNEISEKSEIFDDQFSVERPDGSNFTLKIRSTKLEDSAMYFCASRPGQGVKTQYFGPGTRLLVL.

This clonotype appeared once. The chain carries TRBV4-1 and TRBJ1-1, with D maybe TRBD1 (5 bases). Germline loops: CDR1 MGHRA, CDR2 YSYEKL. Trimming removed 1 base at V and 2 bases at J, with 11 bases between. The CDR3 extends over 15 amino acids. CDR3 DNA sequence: TGCGCCAGCAGCCAAGTTCCGGGGCGAAACACTGAAGCTTTCTTT. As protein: CASSQVPGRNTEAFF.

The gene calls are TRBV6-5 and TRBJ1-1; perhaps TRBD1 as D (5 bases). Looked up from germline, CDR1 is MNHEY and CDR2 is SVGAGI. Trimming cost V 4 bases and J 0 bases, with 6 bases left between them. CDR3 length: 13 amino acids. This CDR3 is CASSLTVNTEAFF. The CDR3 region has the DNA TGTGCCAGCAGTTTGACAGTGAACACTGAAGCTTTCTTT.

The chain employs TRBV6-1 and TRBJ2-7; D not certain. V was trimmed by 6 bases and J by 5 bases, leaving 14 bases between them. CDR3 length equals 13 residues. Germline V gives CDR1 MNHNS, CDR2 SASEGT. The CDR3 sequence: CASRLGRGDEQYF. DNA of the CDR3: TGTGCCAGCAGGCTAGGACGTGGCGACGAGCAGTACTTC.

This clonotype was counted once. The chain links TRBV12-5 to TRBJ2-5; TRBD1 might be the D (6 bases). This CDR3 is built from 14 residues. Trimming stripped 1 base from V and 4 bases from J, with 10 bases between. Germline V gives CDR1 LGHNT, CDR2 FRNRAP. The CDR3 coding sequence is TGTGCTAGTGGTTTGGGACAGGCTTTAGAGACCCAGTACTTC. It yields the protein CASGLGQALETQYF.

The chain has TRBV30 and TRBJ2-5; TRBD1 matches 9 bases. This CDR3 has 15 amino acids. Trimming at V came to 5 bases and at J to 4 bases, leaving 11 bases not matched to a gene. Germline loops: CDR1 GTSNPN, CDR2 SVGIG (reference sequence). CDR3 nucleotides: TGTGCCTGGGCGAGCGGGACAGGGTTGGGAGAGACCCAGTACTTC. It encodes CAWASGTGLGETQYF.

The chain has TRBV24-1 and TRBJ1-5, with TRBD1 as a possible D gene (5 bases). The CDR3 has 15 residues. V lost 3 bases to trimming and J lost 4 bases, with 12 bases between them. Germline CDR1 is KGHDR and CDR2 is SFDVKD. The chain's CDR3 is CATSDKTGNNQPQHF. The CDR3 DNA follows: TGTGCCACCAGTGATAAAACAGGTAATAATCAGCCCCAGCATTTT.

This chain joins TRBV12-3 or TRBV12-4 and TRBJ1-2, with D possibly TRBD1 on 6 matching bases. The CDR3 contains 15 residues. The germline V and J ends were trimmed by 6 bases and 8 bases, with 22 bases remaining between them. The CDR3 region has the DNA TGTGCCAGCAGCCCATCTGCCCGAGGGGGTGGGGGCTACACCTTC. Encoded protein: CASSPSARGGGGYTF.

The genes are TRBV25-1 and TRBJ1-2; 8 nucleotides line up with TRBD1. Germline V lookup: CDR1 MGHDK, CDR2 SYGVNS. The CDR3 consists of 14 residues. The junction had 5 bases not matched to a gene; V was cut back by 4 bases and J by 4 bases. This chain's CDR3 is CASSGQGRGYGYTF. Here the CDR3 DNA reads TGTGCCAGCAGTGGACAGGGGAGGGGCTATGGCTACACCTTC.

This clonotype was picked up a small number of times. This CDR3 reads CATSDQTGDSYNEQFF. DNA of the CDR3: TGTGCCACCAGTGATCAGACAGGGGACTCCTACAATGAGCAGTTCTTC. The rearrangement joins TRBV24-1 to TRBJ2-1, with TRBD1 matching over 8 bases. Germline loops: CDR1 KGHDR, CDR2 SFDVKD. The CDR3 is 16 residues long. J gave up 0 bases and V 3 bases, and 3 bases lay outside the gene matches.